These 10 T cell receptor beta chains originate from one sample sequenced in a study of regulatory T cells in long-lasting Graves disease. In building TCR beta libraries, iRepertoire HTBI primers were used together with Arm-PCR of CDR3 regions. TCRdb processed the multiplex PCR reads anew with MiXCR; each CDR3 protein has one entry. The sample shows hundreds of thousands of distinct CDR3 sequences, 15% to 20% of them seen only once. Time point defined: newly diagnosed GD, antithyroid drugs for less than 3 months. Extracted PBMC RNA gave rise to the TCR library. This sample was also put to use in a study of T cells in Graves' hyperthyroidism and ophthalmopathy.

This sample comprised peripheral blood mononuclear cells (PBMCs), obtained at new diagnosis, from a patient treated with antithyroid drugs. The receptors originated from a woman aged 35-65 years with Graves disease.

This clonotype was counted many times. The rearrangement uses TRBV30 and TRBJ2-1, with a tentative D call TRBD2 (6 bases). The CDR3 has 13 amino acids. Trimming cost V 3 bases and J 6 bases, with 12 bases left between them. Germline CDR1 reads GTSNPN; CDR2 reads SVGIG (reference sequence). The DNA for the CDR3 is TGTGCCTGGAGGAGGGGACTGACCAATGAGCAGTTCTTC. Amino acids: CAWRRGLTNEQFF.

The count of this clonotype is one. This chain uses TRBV28 with TRBJ1-5, with a possible D match to TRBD1 (6 bases). Per germline, CDR1 MDHEN and CDR2 SYDVKM. The ends were cut back, 2 bases at V and 7 bases at J, with 9 bases in the middle. The CDR3 consists of 13 residues. This chain's CDR3 is CASSLTGWQPQHF. In DNA, the CDR3 is TGTGCCAGCAGTTTAACAGGGTGGCAGCCCCAGCATTTT.

The V and J genes are TRBV19 and TRBJ2-1; 9 bases are shared with TRBD1. The CDR3 runs to 14 residues. CDR1 and CDR2 from the germline V gene are LNHDA and SQIVND (reference sequence). V was pared by 9 bases and J by 8 bases, with 11 bases of the junction left unmatched. The CDR3 DNA reads TGTGCCAGCCAGATCACAGGGGGCAACGATGAGCAGTTCTTC. Translated: CASQITGGNDEQFF.

This clonotype appeared many times. V gene TRBV5-1 combines with J gene TRBJ2-1; D gene unclear. Trimming stripped 0 bases from V and 0 bases from J, with 4 bases between. The V gene's germline CDR1 is SGHRS and CDR2 YFSETQ. There are 14 residues in the CDR3. In nucleotides, the CDR3 is TGCGCCAGCAGCTTGGGGGACTCCTACAATGAGCAGTTCTTC. Translating gives CASSLGDSYNEQFF.

A few counts support this clonotype. The CDR3 spells CATSRVGGYEQYF. CDR3 bases: TGTGCCACCAGCAGAGTCGGGGGCTACGAGCAGTACTTC. The rearrangement links TRBV15 to TRBJ2-7, with a possible D match to TRBD2 (6 bases). Germline V gene data show CDR1 as LNHNV and CDR2 as YYDKDF (reference sequence). This CDR3 comprises 13 residues. V lost 1 base to trimming and J lost 3 bases, with 7 bases between them.

This clonotype was picked up many times. The rearrangement links TRBV12-3 or TRBV12-4 to TRBJ2-5; 7 bases map to TRBD1. V dropped 5 bases and J dropped 5; count of bases not matched to a gene: 8. This CDR3 is built from 14 residues. This CDR3 reads CASSIPGQRETQYF. The CDR3 nucleotides read TGTGCCAGCAGTATCCCGGGACAGAGGGAGACCCAGTACTTC.

This clonotype was observed many times. The genes are TRBV3-1 and TRBJ2-7, with a weak D call TRBD1 (6 bases). The CDR3 consists of 15 residues. V was pared by 5 bases and J by 0 bases, with 14 bases between. Germline V CDR1 and CDR2: LGHDT, YNNKEL (reference sequence). The CDR3 reads CASSDHMTGSYEQYF. DNA of the CDR3: TGTGCCAGCAGCGATCATATGACAGGCTCCTACGAGCAGTACTTC.

The chain couples TRBV4-2 to TRBJ2-2; no definite D call. The germline CDR1 and CDR2 sequences are LGHNA and YNFKEQ. Trimming pared 0 bases from V and 7 bases from J, leaving 9 bases between. The CDR3 has 14 residues. DNA of the CDR3: TGTGCCAGCAGCCAAGAGATTATAAGCGGGGAGCTGTTTTTT. This encodes CASSQEIISGELFF.

This clonotype was observed a few times. The J gene is TRBJ2-2, the V gene TRBV2; weak D call: TRBD1 (6 bases). The CDR3 covers 16 residues. The V gene's germline CDR1 is SNHLY and CDR2 FYNNEI. V was trimmed by 2 bases and J by 5 bases, leaving 15 bases between them. The CDR3 region is CASSERGAGETGELFF. Written as DNA, the CDR3 is TGTGCCAGCAGTGAACGTGGTGCAGGGGAGACCGGGGAGCTGTTTTTT.

This clonotype showed up just a few times. The genes are TRBV5-1 and TRBJ2-2, with a weak D call TRBD2 (6 bases). CDR1 and CDR2 from the germline V gene are SGHRS and YFSETQ. V was pared by 6 bases and J by 6 bases, with 12 bases between. CDR3 length equals 13 residues. This CDR3 is CASKTLAPGELFF. Written as DNA, the CDR3 is TGCGCCAGCAAGACACTAGCTCCCGGGGAGCTGTTTTTT.